This record looks at one TCR beta chain sequence and its context. This entry is derived from a study of blood T cells in healthy people across ages. For the study at large: The capture of about one barcoded beta molecule per two T cells was achieved by template switching.

Per sample, no less than 5.5 micrograms of total RNA were extracted. Sample-barcoded 5' priming and a J-beta primer mix drove a second PCR of roughly 6 to 12 cycles. Each CDR3 protein gets one entry after TCRdb re-called the 5' RACE reads with MiXCR. Of roughly 1,300,000 distinct CDR3 sequences in the sample, approximately 59% were seen once. The germline CDR1 and CDR2 sequences are SGHTA and FQGNSA. Trimming removed 2 bases from V and 6 bases from J, with 16 bases in between. The CDR3 has 15 residues. Input material: blood. The chain has TRBV7-2 and TRBJ1-2; D is perhaps TRBD1 (6 bases). This receptor was taken from a man between 18 and 35 years old in good health. The chain's CDR3 is CASSLYHRADDGYTF. CDR3 coding DNA: TGTGCCAGCAGCTTATATCACAGGGCCGACGATGGCTACACCTTC.